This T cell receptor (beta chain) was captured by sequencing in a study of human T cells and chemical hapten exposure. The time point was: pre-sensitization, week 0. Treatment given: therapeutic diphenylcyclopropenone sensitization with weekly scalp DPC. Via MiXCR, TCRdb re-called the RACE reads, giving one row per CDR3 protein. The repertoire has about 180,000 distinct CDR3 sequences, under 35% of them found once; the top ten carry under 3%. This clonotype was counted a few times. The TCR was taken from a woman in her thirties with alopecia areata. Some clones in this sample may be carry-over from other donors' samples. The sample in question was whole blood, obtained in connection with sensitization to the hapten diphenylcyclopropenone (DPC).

CDR3 residues: CASSQVSPPREQYF. CDR3 bases: TGTGCCAGCAGCCAAGTCTCCCCCCCCAGGGAGCAGTACTTC. The genes are TRBV28 and TRBJ2-7; the D is unclear. CDR3 size: 14 residues. Germline V CDR1 and CDR2: MDHEN, SYDVKM. V lost 6 bases, J lost 7 bases, and 19 bases lay in between.